Listed below are T cell receptor beta chains from one sample, sequenced in a study of blood T cell repertoires in COVID-19. The table came from immunoSEQ multiplex PCR; TCRdb's copy has only in-frame clones and leaves some out. The sample holds approximately 100,000 clones; almost 90% are singletons and the top ten take 3.5%. The specimen was peripheral blood. These receptors were collected from a human donor in a cohort sampled during active COVID-19. The conserved cysteine and the conserved F or W are not part of the CDR3 here. The order of the fields is V gene, J gene, D gene, CDR3 protein. D genes are given only for firm matches.

TRBV11-3,TRBJ2-7,-,ASSQTGGASYEQY
TRBV5-1,TRBJ1-1,-,ASRFREGGTEAF
TRBV7-2,TRBJ2-7,-,ASSLAAYEQY
TRBV7-8,TRBJ2-3,TRBD1,ASSNLQGAMDTQY
TRBV6-5,TRBJ1-5,-,ATKSGDLDNQPQH
TRBV21-1,TRBJ1-4,-,ASSKPAREVTNEKLF
TRBV10-1,TRBJ2-1,TRBD2,ASSESGGGSYNEQF
TRBV4-1,TRBJ2-7,-,ASSQNPTGTYEQY
TRBV5-1,TRBJ2-7,-,ASSLDGRQQPSYEQY
TRBV4-1,TRBJ1-4,-,ASSQPGPYGKLF
TRBV18,TRBJ2-3,-,ASSPRDISTDTQY
TRBV7-3,TRBJ2-1,-,ASSLTGAQHNEQF
TRBV6-5,TRBJ1-2,TRBD1,ASSYSGQGAGYT
TRBV19,TRBJ1-2,-,ASRDRGDGYT
TRBV6-5,TRBJ1-2,-,ASSFGNSLTYGYT
TRBV9,TRBJ2-1,-,ASSSRAGTTNEQF
TRBV15,TRBJ2-3,TRBD1,ATSRGRGPSDTQY
TRBV7-6,TRBJ2-7,TRBD1,ASSPLGQTYEQY
TRBV12-3/TRBV12-4,TRBJ2-5,TRBD1,ASRKQGAGTQY
TRBV9,TRBJ1-5,-,ASSVGSAQPQH
TRBV5-1,TRBJ2-2,TRBD2,ASRRTSGGNTGELF
TRBV6-1,TRBJ1-1,-,ASSEIRVGTEAF
TRBV30,TRBJ1-2,-,ASRTGGYT
TRBV19,TRBJ1-5,TRBD1,ASRGGTGKNQPQH
TRBV28,TRBJ1-2,TRBD1,ASRGTASMGYT
TRBV4-1,TRBJ1-1,-,ASSQAVQGTAPS
TRBV18,TRBJ1-4,-,ASSQQATNEKLF
TRBV4-1,TRBJ2-7,TRBD1,ASSQQWDRSVYEQY
TRBV11-2,TRBJ1-2,-,ASSLDINSYGYT
TRBV7-6,TRBJ2-5,TRBD2,ASSLLPPRLAGNQETQY
TRBV13,TRBJ2-1,TRBD2,ASSLGLVQAGPDNEQF
TRBV5-5,TRBJ2-7,TRBD2,ASSLAASGAYEQY
TRBV6-5,TRBJ1-3,-,ASSSPGTGNTIY
TRBV18,TRBJ1-5,TRBD1,ASSPGTGGNQPQH
TRBV29-1,TRBJ1-2,TRBD1,SVEIQGSGYT
TRBV5-4,TRBJ1-1,TRBD1,ASSAGQGASTEAF
TRBV7-2,TRBJ1-5,-,ASSLVGQHNQPQH
TRBV19,TRBJ2-1,-,ASSAQGSVEQF
TRBV9,TRBJ1-4,-,ASSVGGFDEKLF
TRBV3-1/TRBV3-2,TRBJ2-5,TRBD2,ASSPLLAGTWETQY
TRBV19,TRBJ1-4,TRBD1,ASRRQGFNEKLF
TRBV11-3,TRBJ2-2,-,ASSSRGTGELF
TRBV19,TRBJ1-1,-,ASREQPRRNTEAF
TRBV6-6,TRBJ1-3,TRBD1,ASSPTGAGNTIY
TRBV6-5,TRBJ2-3,-,ASREDSTDTQY
TRBV7-9,TRBJ1-4,-,ASSFSGLSNEKLF